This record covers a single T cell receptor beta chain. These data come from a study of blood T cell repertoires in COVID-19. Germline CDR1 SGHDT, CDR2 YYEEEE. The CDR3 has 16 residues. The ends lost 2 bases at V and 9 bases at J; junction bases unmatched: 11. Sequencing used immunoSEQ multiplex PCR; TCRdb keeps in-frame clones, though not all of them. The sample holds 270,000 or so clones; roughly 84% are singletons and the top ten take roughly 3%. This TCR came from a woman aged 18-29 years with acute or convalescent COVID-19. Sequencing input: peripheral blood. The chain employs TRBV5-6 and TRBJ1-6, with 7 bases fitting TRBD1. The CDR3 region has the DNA TGTGCCAGCAGCTTAGGTGGACAGGACGGAAGTTCACCCCTCCACTTT. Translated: CASSLGGQDGSSPLHF.